This T cell receptor (beta chain) was identified during a study of long-term antiretroviral therapy in people with HIV. Whole-study results and caveats: ART was followed by higher diversity that remained below transplant donor controls. Collection of the blood, which took place between the mid-2000s and the late 2010s, possibly occurred under older ART regimens.

A remark on this clone: Its matching antigen is unknown.

Germline V lookup: CDR1 ENHRY, CDR2 SYGVKD. V lost 3 bases and J 3 bases, leaving 9 bases between the germline ends. This CDR3 is built from 13 residues. It was version v3.0 of the immunoSEQ assay that was run at survey level. TCRdb's table, derived via immunoSEQ multiplex PCR, lists solely in-frame clones and lacks some. The sample has nearly 30,000 clones, more than 80% seen once; the top ten hold less than 8.5%. PBMC samples from each donor numbered at least one pre-ART and at least two post-ART. Every sample had about 0.95-10 million cryopreserved PBMC in it before DNA extraction. J is TRBJ2-7 and V is TRBV10-3; D remains ambiguous. Sequenced here: unsorted PBMCs, sampled 3.2 years before starting antiretroviral therapy. The sequence was collected from a man aged 50 to 60 with HIV. This CDR3 is CAISDRLYYEQYF. CDR3 sequence (DNA): TGTGCCATCAGTGACAGACTTTACTACGAGCAGTACTTC.